This paragraph covers one T cell receptor (beta chain) sequence. Its antigen is currently unknown. The data originate from a study of cytomegalovirus exposure and HLA in healthy donors. Primers for the PCR totalled 60 Vbeta and 13 Jbeta. The data were produced by immunoSEQ multiplex PCR, yet TCRdb's version contains in-frame clones alone and is incomplete. In the table there are some 140,000 clones, 80% of which are singletons. Regarding the study as a whole: The study listed roughly 160 cytomegalovirus-associated TCR beta chains. Highest at DRB1 and lowest at HLA-C, TCR association rates differed among HLA loci in a later analysis.

Germline loops: CDR1 LGHNA, CDR2 YNFKEQ. The CDR3 covers 20 residues. V gave up 4 bases and J gave up 2 bases; unmatched junction bases: 16. The sequenced material came from PBMCs. The TCR sequence derives from a woman between 40 and 50 years old in good health and CMV-seropositive. The chain is built from TRBV4-2 and TRBJ2-3, with 12 bases lining up with TRBD2. The CDR3 DNA is TGTGCCAGCAGCCCTAAGACGGGACTCCCTAGCGGGAGGGCCACAGATACGCAGTATTTT. Protein: CASSPKTGLPSGRATDTQYF.